What follows are 6 T cell receptor beta chains derived from one specimen sequenced in a study of T cells in tuberculosis. TCRdb's copy holds only in-frame clones and misses some; the assay was immunoSEQ multiplex PCR. This sample carries more than 30,000 clones, approximately 97% of them seen once, and the ten largest clones take 6.2%. Sequences were obtained from PBMCs. These receptors were taken from a donor aged 10 to 29 with latent tuberculosis or without tuberculosis infection.

The V gene is TRBV2, the J gene TRBJ2-7; TRBD1 might be the D (6 bases). With 6 bases removed from V and 1 base from J, the gap between germline ends came to 13 bases. This CDR3 is 14 amino acids long. Per the germline V gene, CDR1 is SNHLY and CDR2 is FYNNEI. CDR3 residues: CASRRDIISYEQYF. The CDR3 coding sequence is TGTGCCAGCAGGAGGGACATCATATCCTACGAGCAGTACTTC.

The chain carries TRBV25-1 and TRBJ2-5; TRBD2 might be the D (7 bases). Looked up from germline, CDR1 is MGHDK and CDR2 is SYGVNS. The CDR3 extends over 17 amino acids. Trimming stripped 4 bases from V and 4 bases from J, with 22 bases between. The CDR3 here is CASSGSGGAYPAETQYF. CDR3 DNA: TGTGCCAGCAGTGGATCTGGGGGGGCGTATCCTGCAGAGACCCAGTACTTC. Drawing the rest from reference TRBV25-1 and TRBJ2-5, the complete variable domain is EADIYQTPRYLVIGTGKKITLECSQTMGHDKMYWYQQDPGMELHLIHYSYGVNSTEKGDLSSESTVSRIRTEHFPLTLESARPSHTSQYLCASSGSGGAYPAETQYFGPGTRLLVL.

The V gene is TRBV2, the J gene TRBJ2-7; 9 bases line up with TRBD1. The CDR3 totals 14 residues. Germline V gene lookup returns CDR1 SNHLY and CDR2 FYNNEI. V was pared by 6 bases and J by 6 bases, with 9 bases of the junction left unmatched. CDR3 nucleotides: TGTGCCAGCAGGGATTCCGGGACAGGGTCCGAGCAGTACTTC. Translating it yields CASRDSGTGSEQYF.

CDR3 coding DNA: TGTGCCAGCAGCTTTTGGACAGGGGCCGAAAGGAGCTCCTACAATGAGCAGTTCTTC. The encoded protein is CASSFWTGAERSSYNEQFF. The chain employs TRBV13 and TRBJ2-1; 9 bases are shared with TRBD1. The ends lost 3 bases at V and 0 bases at J; junction bases unmatched: 12. Germline V gene data show CDR1 as PRHDT and CDR2 as FYEKMQ (reference sequence). The CDR3 is 19 residues long.

V usage is TRBV7-3 and J usage is TRBJ2-7; D uncertain. The germline CDR1 and CDR2 sequences are SGHTA and FQGTGA. The CDR3 is 13 amino acids. V was pared by 1 base and J by 6 bases, with 10 bases between. CDR3 nucleotide sequence: TGTGCCAGCAGCTTAATGTCGGGTGGCGAGCAGTACTTC. It translates to CASSLMSGGEQYF.

The chain couples TRBV15 to TRBJ2-7; maybe TRBD1 (6 bases). CDR1 and CDR2 from the germline V gene are LNHNV and YYDKDF (reference sequence). The CDR3 spans 13 residues. V was cut by 0 bases and J by 4 bases, with 7 bases left in between. In DNA, the CDR3 is TGTGCCACCAGCAGAGACAGGGGTTACGAGCAGTACTTC. It codes for CATSRDRGYEQYF.